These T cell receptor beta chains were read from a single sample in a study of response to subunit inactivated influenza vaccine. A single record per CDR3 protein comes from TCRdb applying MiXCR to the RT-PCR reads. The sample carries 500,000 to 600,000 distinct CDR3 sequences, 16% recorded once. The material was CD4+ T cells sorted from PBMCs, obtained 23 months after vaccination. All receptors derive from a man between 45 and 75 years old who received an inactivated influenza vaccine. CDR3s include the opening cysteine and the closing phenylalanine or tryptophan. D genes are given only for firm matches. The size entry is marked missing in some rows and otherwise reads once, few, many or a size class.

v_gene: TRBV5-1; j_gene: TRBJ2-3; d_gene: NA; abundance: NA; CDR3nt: TGCGCCAGCAGCCCGACTTCACTCGCGGACCCGGACACAGATACGCAGTATTTT; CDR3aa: CASSPTSLADPDTDTQYF
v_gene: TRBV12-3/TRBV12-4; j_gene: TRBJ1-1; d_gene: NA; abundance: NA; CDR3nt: TGTGCCAGCAGTTTGGGCCCCGGGTCCTCAGCGGGAGCTTTCTTT; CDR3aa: CASSLGPGSSAGAFF
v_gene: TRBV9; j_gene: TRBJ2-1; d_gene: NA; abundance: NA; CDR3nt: TGTGCCAGCAGCGTAGTTAACAGGAATGAGCAGTTCTTC; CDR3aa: CASSVVNRNEQFF
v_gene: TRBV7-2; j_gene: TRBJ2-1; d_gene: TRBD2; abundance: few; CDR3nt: TGTGCCAGCAGCCCACGTAGGGGACTAGCAGGGGAGCAGTTCTTC; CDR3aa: CASSPRRGLAGEQFF
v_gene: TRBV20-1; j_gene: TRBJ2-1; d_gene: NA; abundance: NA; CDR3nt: TGCAGTGCTAGAGATTCGGGACTCCCCCATGTCTTC; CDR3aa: CSARDSGLPHVF
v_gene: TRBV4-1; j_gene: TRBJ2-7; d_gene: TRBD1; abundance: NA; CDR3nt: TGCGCCAGCAGCCAGACAGGGGGTCCCAAGGAGCAGTACTTC; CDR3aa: CASSQTGGPKEQYF
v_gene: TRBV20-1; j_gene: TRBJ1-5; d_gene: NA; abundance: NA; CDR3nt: TGCAGTGCTAGCGGGGGTAGCAATCAGCCCCAGCATTTT; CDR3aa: CSASGGSNQPQHF
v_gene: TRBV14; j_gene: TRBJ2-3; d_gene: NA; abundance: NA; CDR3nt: TGTGCCAGCAGCCAATTACGAACAGATACGCAGTATTTT; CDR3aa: CASSQLRTDTQYF
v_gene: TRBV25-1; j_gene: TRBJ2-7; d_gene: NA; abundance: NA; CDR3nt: TGTGCCAGCTTAGGGGGGACAACCAAAGGGGACGAGCAGTACTTC; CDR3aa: CASLGGTTKGDEQYF
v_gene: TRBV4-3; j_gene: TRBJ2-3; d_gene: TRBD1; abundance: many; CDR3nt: TGCGCCAGCAGCCAAGATTCCGGACAGGGTATAACGCAGTATTTT; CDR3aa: CASSQDSGQGITQYF
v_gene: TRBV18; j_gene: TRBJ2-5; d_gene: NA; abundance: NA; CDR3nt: TGTGCCAGCTCCCCAGCTCGGACAGATCAAGAGACCCAGTACTTC; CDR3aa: CASSPARTDQETQYF
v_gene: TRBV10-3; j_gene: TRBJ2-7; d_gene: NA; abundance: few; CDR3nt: TGTGCCATCAGTGTTGCCGAATACTACGAGCAGTACTTC; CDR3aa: CAISVAEYYEQYF
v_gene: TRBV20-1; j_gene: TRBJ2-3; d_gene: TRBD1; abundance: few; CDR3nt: TGCAGTGCTATCTCCGGGACAGGGTTCACAGATACGCAGTATTTT; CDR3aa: CSAISGTGFTDTQYF
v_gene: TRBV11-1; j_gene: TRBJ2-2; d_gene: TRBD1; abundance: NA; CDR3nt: TGTGCCAGCAGCACCCGACAGGGGAGGCGCACCGGGGAGCTGTTTTTT; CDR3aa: CASSTRQGRRTGELFF
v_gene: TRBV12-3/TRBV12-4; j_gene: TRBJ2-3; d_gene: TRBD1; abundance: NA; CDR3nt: TGTGCCAGCAGTTTAGAGTCTGCGCGATGGACAGGGGGCGTGGATACGCAGTATTTT; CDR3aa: CASSLESARWTGGVDTQYF
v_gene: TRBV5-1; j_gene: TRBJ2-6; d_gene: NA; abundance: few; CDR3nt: TGCGCCAGCAGCGGGGGGTACTCTGGGGCCAACGTCCTGACTTTC; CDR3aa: CASSGGYSGANVLTF
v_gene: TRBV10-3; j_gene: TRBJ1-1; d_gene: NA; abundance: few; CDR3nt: TGTGCCATCAGTGCGGGCCCGGGGGTAGACACTGAAGCTTTCTTT; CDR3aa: CAISAGPGVDTEAFF
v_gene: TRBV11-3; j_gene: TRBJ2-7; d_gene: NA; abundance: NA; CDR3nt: TGTGCCAGCAGCCGCGGTCCGGGACTGGAAAACGAGCAGTACTTC; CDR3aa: CASSRGPGLENEQYF
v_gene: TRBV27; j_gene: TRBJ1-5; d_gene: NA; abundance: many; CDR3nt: TGTGCCAGCAGCCCCAGTGGTAGCAATCAGCCCCAGCATTTT; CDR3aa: CASSPSGSNQPQHF
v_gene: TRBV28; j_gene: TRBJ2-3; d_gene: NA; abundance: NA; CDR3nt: TGTGCCAGCAGTTTGGGGGCAGGCCTTAGCACAGATACGCAGTATTTT; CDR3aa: CASSLGAGLSTDTQYF
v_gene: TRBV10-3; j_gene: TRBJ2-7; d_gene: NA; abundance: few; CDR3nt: TGTGCCACCGCGACTCGTATCTCCTACGAGCAGTACTTC; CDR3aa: CATATRISYEQYF
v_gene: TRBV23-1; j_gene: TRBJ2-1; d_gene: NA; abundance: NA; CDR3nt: TGCGCCAGCAGTCACCCGTGGGGGGAGCAGTTCTTC; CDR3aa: CASSHPWGEQFF
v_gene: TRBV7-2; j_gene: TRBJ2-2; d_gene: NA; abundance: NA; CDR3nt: TGTGCCAGGGGCCCAGGACTCGCCGCCGGGGCGCTGTTTTTT; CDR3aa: CARGPGLAAGALFF
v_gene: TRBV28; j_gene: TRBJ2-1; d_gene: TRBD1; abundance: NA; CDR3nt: TGTGCCAGCAGACGGGACAGGGAGTACAATGAGCAGTTCTTC; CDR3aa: CASRRDREYNEQFF
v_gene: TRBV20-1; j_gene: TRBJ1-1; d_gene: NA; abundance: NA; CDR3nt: TGCAGTGCTAGACCGACACCAAACACTGAAGCTTTCTTT; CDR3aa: CSARPTPNTEAFF
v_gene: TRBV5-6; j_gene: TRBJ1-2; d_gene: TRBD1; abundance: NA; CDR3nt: TGTGCCAGCAGCACCGGGACAGAGATCTGGGGCTACACCTTC; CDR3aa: CASSTGTEIWGYTF
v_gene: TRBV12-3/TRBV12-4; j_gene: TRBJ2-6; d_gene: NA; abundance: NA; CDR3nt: TGTGCCAGCAGTCTACAAGTACTCGGGGCCAACGTCCTGACTTTC; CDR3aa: CASSLQVLGANVLTF
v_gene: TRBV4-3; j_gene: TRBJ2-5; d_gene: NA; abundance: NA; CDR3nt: TGCGCCAGCAGCCAGTACACAGCAGAGACCCAGTACTTC; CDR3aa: CASSQYTAETQYF
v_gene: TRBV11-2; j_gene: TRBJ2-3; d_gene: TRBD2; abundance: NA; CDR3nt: TGTGCCAGCAGCTCCCGGACTAGCGGGAGGGCCGGCACGGGGACAGATACGCAGTATTTT; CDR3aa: CASSSRTSGRAGTGTDTQYF
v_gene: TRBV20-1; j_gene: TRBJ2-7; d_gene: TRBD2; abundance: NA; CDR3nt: TGCAGTGCTAGATCGGGGGGGTGGTCCTACGAGCAGTACTTC; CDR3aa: CSARSGGWSYEQYF
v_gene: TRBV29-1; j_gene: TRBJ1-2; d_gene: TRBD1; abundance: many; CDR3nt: TGCAGCGTGACGGGGACAGTAAGCGGCTACACCTTC; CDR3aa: CSVTGTVSGYTF
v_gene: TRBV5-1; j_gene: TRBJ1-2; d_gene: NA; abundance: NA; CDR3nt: TGCGCCAGCAGCCCCACCGGGGGGGTAAACTATGGCTACACCTTC; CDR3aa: CASSPTGGVNYGYTF
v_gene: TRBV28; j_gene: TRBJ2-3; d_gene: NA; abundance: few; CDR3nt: TGTGCCAGCAGCCCCTTGCGGAGAAGCACAGATACGCAGTATTTT; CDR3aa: CASSPLRRSTDTQYF
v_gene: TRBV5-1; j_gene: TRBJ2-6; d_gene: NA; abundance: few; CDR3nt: TGCGCCAGCAGCAAGAGGGGTTCTGGGGCCAACGTCCTGACTTTC; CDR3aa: CASSKRGSGANVLTF
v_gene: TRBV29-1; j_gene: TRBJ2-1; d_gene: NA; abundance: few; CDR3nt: TGCAGCGTCGCCCCGGGGCTAATTGCGTTCTTC; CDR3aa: CSVAPGLIAFF
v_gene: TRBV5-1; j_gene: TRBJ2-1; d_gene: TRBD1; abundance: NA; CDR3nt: TGCGCCAGCAGCCAGGGGGCGGTTTTCAATGAGCAGTTCTTC; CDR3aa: CASSQGAVFNEQFF
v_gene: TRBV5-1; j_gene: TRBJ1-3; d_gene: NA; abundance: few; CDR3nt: TGCGCCAGCAGCTTGGATACAGGGATTAACGGAAACACCATATATTTT; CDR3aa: CASSLDTGINGNTIYF
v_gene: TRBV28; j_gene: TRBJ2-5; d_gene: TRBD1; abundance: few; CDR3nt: TGTGCCAGCAGCCTATCCTGGACAGGGGGCGGAGAGACCCAGTACTTC; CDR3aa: CASSLSWTGGGETQYF
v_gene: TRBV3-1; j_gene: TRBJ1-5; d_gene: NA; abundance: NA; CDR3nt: TGTGCCAGCAGCCAAGATAGGCATCAGCCCCAGCATTTT; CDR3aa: CASSQDRHQPQHF
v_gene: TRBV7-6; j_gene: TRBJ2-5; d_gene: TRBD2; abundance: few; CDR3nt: TGTGCCAGCAGCCCCGGGACTACCTTCTGGGGGACCCAGTACTTC; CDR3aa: CASSPGTTFWGTQYF
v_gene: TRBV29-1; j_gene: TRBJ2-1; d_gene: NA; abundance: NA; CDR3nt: TGCAGCGTCGCCTTCCCAGGACGGCCTAGAGAGCAGTTCTTC; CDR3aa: CSVAFPGRPREQFF
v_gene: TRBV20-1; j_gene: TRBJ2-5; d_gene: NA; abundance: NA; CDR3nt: TGCAGTGCTAGGGTCCCAGAAGAGACCCAGTACTTC; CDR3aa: CSARVPEETQYF
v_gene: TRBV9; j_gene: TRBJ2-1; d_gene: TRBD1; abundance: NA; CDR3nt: TGTGCCAGCAGCGTAGGACAGGGGAGCTCCTACAATGAGCAGTTCTTC; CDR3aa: CASSVGQGSSYNEQFF
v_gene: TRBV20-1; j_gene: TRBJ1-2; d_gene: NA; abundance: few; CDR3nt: TGCAGTGCAACCCCTGGGGGGGCAGCTAACTATGGCTACACCTTC; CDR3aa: CSATPGGAANYGYTF
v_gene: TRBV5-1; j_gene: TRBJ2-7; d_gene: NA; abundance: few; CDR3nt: TGCGCCAGCAGCTTGAGGACGAAGGGTTACGAGCAGTACTTC; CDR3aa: CASSLRTKGYEQYF